The 2 T cell receptor beta chains below all came from one sample that was sequenced in a study of control samples from healthy donors and cancer patients. Sequencing used immunoSEQ multiplex PCR; TCRdb keeps in-frame clones, though not all of them. The sample has fewer than 30,000 clones, approximately 87% seen once. The sample consisted of PBMCs. The source is a woman aged 40-49 years with lung cancer.

The J gene is TRBJ1-2, the V gene TRBV7-6; D gene ambiguous. Trimming shortened V by 3 bases and J by 2 bases, and 7 bases separated the two germline ends. CDR1 is SGHVS and CDR2 is FNYEAQ in the germline V gene. The CDR3 consists of 13 residues. The CDR3 nucleotides are TGTGCCAGCAGCTTTGGTCCCAACTATGGCTACACCTTC. It codes for CASSFGPNYGYTF.

The chain combines TRBV14 with TRBJ2-1, with a tentative D call TRBD2 (7 bases). The CDR3 consists of 16 residues. V was trimmed by 4 bases and J by 6 bases, leaving 19 bases between them. CDR1 is SGHDN and CDR2 is FVKESK in the germline V gene. CDR3 region: CASSPSSGGGSNEQFF. CDR3 nucleotide sequence: TGTGCCAGCAGCCCCTCCTCCGGCGGGGGCTCCAATGAGCAGTTCTTC.